The present T cell receptor beta chain was sequenced within a study of type 1 regulatory T cells (dated by TCRdb to the early 2020s). With respect to the entire study: The study characterized an in vitro protocol that generated a Tr1-enriched, alloantigen-specific CD4 T cell product named T-allo10. Patients with hematological malignancies who were receiving allogeneic hematopoietic stem cell transplantation were the group in which T-allo10 was being clinically evaluated. Summary of the overall study and its limitations: Compared with non-Tr1 cells, Tr1 cells had a TCR repertoire that was more restricted, a finding the study read as clonal expansion induced by alloantigen.

Sequenced on an Illumina MiSeq. Using fastp at Q25 and MiXCR, TCRdb reprocessed the public reads and kept productive beta chains. Identical CDR3 proteins give one entry, which carries the most common genes and DNA. The sample table records about 62,000 distinct CDR3 sequences; approximately 60% of these occur just once. The leading ten clones occupy 1.8% of the sample. CDR3 length: 11 amino acids, cysteine to phenylalanine. The retained sequence is limited to the CDR3, 33 bases, with the frame set at the first base. V is shortened by 8 bases, J by 11 bases, and the region joining them spans 13 bases. About this clonotype itself: Its antigen has not been determined. No base-level quality is on record; no much larger clone is a single base apart.

The chain uses TRBV12-3 or TRBV12-4 and TRBJ2-1; the D segment could be TRBD2, given 5 matching bases. The sequenced sample consisted of cultured non-Tr1 T cells, either the whole culture or a sorted T cell fraction (not recorded which). This specimen's cell subset or site label, per the study, means: non-Tr1 population from the T-allo10 product. The TCR originated in a human donor in good health. Here is the DNA: TGTGCCAGCCAGAGGGTCGGTAAGCAGTTCTTC. Its amino acids are CASQRVGKQFF.